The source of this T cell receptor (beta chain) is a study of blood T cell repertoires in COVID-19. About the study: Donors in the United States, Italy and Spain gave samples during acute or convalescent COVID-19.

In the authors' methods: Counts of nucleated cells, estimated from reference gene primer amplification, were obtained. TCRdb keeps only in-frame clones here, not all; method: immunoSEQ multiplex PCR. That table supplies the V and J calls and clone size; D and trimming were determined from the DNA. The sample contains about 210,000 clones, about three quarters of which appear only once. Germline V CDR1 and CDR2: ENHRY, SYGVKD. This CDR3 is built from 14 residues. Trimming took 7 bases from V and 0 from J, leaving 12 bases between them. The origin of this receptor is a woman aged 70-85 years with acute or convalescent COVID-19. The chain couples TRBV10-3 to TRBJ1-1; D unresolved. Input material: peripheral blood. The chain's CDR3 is CAIKGGTVNTEAFF. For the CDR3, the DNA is TGTGCCATCAAAGGCGGAACCGTGAACACTGAAGCTTTCTTT.